This section outlines one T cell receptor (beta chain) sequence together with its context. This clone is a singleton in its sample. Its cognate antigen has yet to be identified. Base qualities are missing; no much larger clone stands one base away. The data originate from a study of shared clonotypes between healthy human individuals (dated by TCRdb to 2018 to 2021). Some background on the complete study: A few men and a couple of women, aged 18 to 49 years, made up the cohort. To increase sequencing depth and limit assay-specific biases, TCR repertoire library preparation and sequencing were carried out by different laboratories using diverse techniques. Per donor, three plates each were used for CD4 naive and CD4 memory, two for CD8 naive, and one for CD8 memory. The study deeply sequenced blood TCR repertoires of about five healthy adults to estimate repertoire size and the extent of clonotype sharing between individuals. Per donor, leukapheresis produced somewhere between about 0.85 and 10 billion PBMCs.

The germline V gene (reference sequence) gives CDR1 as SGHNT and CDR2 as YYREEE. The CDR3 runs 13 residues from the cysteine to the phenylalanine. The DNA shown is the 39-base CDR3, in frame from base 1. V drops 4 bases and J drops 7 bases, leaving 12 bases in between. Study-level results and caveats: Estimated clonotype richness was generally larger for naive than for memory subsets. Based on pairwise subsampling, the degree of clonotype sharing among donors was expected to be affected by sequencing depth. The genetic and exposure-history diversity represented was limited by the small number of donors. Higher generation probabilities were observed for clonotypes shared by all four sorted-subset donors than for non-shared clonotypes. When several donors were compared, the shared fraction of clonotypes was around 5.1% for naive CD4, around 3.5% for naive CD8, 2.3% for memory CD4, and 0.4% for memory CD8. Incomplete sequencing was indicated by rarefaction of sorted-subset datasets, despite the large sequencing depth. Sampling was limited to blood, and TCR repertoires in tissue likely differ from TCR repertoires in blood.

The donors were healthy, HIV-negative adults who had no recently reported acute infections or vaccinations. Every donor was a Caucasian adult living in Nashville, Tennessee, USA. Magnetic negative selection was used to enrich CD4+ T cells, after which naive cells were positively selected on CD45RA and the negative fraction became the memory subset. Blood was collected by leukapheresis, and PBMCs were isolated by Ficoll-Histopaque density gradient centrifugation and then cryopreserved in liquid nitrogen vapor phase. Purity and quantity of every magnetically sorted T cell population were checked by analytical flow cytometry. Genomic DNA was isolated from each sorted fraction and quantified by UV absorbance on a Nanodrop 2000c. Using the deep immunoSEQ assay, multiplex PCR amplified TCR CDR3 regions from genomic DNA. Genomic DNA extracted from each cell subset was distributed evenly over all wells of several immunoSEQ 96-well plates, and each plate served as one replicate. For sorted subsets, each replicate PCR was loaded with 200 ng genomic DNA, equivalent to about 30,000 T cell genomes. Purified libraries were measured with a Qubit 3.0 fluorometer, size-checked on a Bioanalyzer 2100, and measured again with the KAPA Library Quantification kit. Every immunoSEQ 96-well plate was sequenced on a separate single-read 150-cycle Illumina NextSeq 550 flow cell. Turning to the authors' computational methods: Because only junctional sequences without quality scores were contained in the immunoSEQ output, filtering matching that applied to full-length reads could not be performed. To assign V/J genes and CDR3, sequences were annotated using PyIR, a Python wrapper for IgBLAST v1.9, with IMGT germline references. Reads with weak V/J assignments (E-value above 1e-6), missing CDR3, stop codons, out-of-frame junctions, or ambiguous translated residues were removed. V3J clonotypes were defined by identical inferred V gene, J gene, and CDR3 amino acid sequence. The percentage overlap between two repertoires was calculated by dividing the number of shared unique clonotypes by the size of the smaller repertoire. RTK rarefaction, the Chao1 estimator, and Recon v2.1 estimates of unobserved clonotypes were used to assess repertoire richness. OLGA was used to compute generation probabilities for all TCRbeta clonotypes that the gDNA method yielded from four donors. In its TCRdb copy, this immuneACCESS table keeps in-frame sequences only and misses some clones. Where compared with another copy, unresolved V genes explain less than half of these, and the others have no known cause. That table furnishes V, J and clone size, whereas the DNA furnished D and trimming. For this sample the table gives fewer than 2.5 million clones, of which under 95% were detected only once. The ten largest clonotypes hold 0.36% of the sample.

This clonotype was obtained from a man younger than 35 in good health. Some clones in this sample may be carry-over from other donors' samples. The sequencing input was naive CD4+ T cells from PBMCs. The sample's cell subset or site, from its label and the paper: CD45RA+ positively selected. The chain was built from TRBV5-4 and TRBJ2-1, with the D gene uncertain. The CDR3: CASSLEPENEQFF. The DNA reads as follows: TGTGCCAGCAGCCTGGAGCCAGAAAATGAGCAGTTCTTC.